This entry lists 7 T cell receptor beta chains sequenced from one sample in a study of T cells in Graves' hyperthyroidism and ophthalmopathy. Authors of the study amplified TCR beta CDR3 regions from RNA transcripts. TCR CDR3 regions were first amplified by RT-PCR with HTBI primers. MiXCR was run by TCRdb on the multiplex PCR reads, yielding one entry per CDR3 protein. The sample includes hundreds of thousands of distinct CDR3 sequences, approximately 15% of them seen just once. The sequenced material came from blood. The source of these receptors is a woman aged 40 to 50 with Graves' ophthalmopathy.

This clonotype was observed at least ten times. The CDR3 protein is CASSFTLSYNEQFF. CDR3 bases: TGTGCCAGCAGTTTCACGCTCTCCTACAATGAGCAGTTCTTC. The chain is built from TRBV12-3 or TRBV12-4 and TRBJ2-1, with D hard to call. The CDR3 is 14 amino acids. V gave up 3 bases and J gave up 0 bases, with 6 bases separating them.

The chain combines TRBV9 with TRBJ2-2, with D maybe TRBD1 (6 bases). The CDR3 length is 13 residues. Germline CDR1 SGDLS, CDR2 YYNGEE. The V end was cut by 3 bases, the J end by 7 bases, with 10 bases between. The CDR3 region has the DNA TGTGCCAGCAGCGCTTGGGACAACGGGGAGCTGTTTTTT. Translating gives CASSAWDNGELFF.

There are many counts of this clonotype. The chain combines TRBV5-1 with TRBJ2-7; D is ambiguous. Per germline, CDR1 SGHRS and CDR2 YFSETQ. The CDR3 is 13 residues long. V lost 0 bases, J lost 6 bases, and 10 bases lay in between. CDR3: CASSLDQSLEQYF. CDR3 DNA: TGCGCCAGCAGCTTGGATCAGTCCCTCGAGCAGTACTTC.

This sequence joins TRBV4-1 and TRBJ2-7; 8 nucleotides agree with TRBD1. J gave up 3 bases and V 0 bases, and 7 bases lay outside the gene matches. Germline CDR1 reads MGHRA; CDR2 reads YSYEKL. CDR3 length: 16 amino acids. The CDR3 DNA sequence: TGCGCCAGCAGCCAAGATCACAGGGGGTCCATCTACGAGCAGTACTTC. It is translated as CASSQDHRGSIYEQYF.

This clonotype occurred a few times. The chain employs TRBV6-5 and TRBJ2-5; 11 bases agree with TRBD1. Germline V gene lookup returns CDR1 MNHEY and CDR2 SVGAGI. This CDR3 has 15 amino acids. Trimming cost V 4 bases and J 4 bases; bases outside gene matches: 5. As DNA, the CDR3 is TGTGCCAGCAGTTGGAGGACAGGGGGCATAGAGACCCAGTACTTC. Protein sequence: CASSWRTGGIETQYF.

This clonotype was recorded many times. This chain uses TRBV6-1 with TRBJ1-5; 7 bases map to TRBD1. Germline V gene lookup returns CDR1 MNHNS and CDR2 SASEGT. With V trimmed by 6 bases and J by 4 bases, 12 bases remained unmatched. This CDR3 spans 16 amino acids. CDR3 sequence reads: CASRPQGGGPNQPQHF. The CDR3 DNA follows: TGTGCCAGCAGACCCCAGGGGGGGGGACCAAATCAGCCCCAGCATTTT.

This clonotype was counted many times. The CDR3 sequence: CSAPGQAPPGELFF. The CDR3 nucleotides are TGCAGTGCCCCAGGCCAGGCACCACCCGGGGAGCTGTTTTTT. This sequence joins TRBV20-1 and TRBJ2-2; D is unclear. Per germline, CDR1 DFQATT and CDR2 SNEGSKA (reference sequence). The V and J ends lost 6 bases and 6 bases respectively, with 17 bases between them. This CDR3 region has 14 residues.